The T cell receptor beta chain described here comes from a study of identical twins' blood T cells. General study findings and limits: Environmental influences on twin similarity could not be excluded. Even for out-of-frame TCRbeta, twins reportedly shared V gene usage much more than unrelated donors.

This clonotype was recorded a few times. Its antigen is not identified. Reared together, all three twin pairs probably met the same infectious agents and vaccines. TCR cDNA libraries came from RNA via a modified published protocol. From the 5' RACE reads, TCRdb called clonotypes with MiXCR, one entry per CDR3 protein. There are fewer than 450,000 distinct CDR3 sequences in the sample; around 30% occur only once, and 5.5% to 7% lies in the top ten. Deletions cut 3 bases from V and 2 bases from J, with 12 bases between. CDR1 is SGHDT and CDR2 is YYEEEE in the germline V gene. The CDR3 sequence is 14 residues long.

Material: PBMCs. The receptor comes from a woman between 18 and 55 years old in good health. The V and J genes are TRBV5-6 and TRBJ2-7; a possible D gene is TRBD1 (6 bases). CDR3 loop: CASSSGTSAYEQYF. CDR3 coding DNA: TGTGCCAGCAGCTCCGGGACAAGCGCCTACGAGCAGTACTTC.